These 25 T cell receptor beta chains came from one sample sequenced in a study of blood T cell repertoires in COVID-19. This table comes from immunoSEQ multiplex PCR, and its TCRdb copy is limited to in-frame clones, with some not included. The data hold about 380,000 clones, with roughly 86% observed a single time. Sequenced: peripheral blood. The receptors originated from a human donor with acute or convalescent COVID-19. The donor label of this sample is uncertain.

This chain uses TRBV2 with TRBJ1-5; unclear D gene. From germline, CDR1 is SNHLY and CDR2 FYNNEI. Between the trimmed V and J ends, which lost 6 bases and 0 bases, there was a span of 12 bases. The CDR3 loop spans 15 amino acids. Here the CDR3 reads CASSRQSYSNQPQHF. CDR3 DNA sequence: TGTGCCAGCAGCCGACAATCGTATAGCAATCAGCCCCAGCATTTT.

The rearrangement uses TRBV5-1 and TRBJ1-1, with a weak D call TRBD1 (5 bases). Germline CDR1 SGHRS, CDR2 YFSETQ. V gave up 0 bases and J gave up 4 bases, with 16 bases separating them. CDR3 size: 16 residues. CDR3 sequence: CASSLAGWDRSTEAFF. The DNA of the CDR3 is TGCGCCAGCAGCTTGGCAGGGTGGGATAGGAGCACTGAAGCTTTCTTT.

Here the CDR3 reads CASRSGGAGEKLFF. The CDR3 DNA reads as TGCGCCAGCAGATCAGGGGGCGCGGGTGAAAAACTGTTTTTT. This rearrangement joins TRBV5-1 to TRBJ1-4; 8 bases are shared with TRBD1. Germline loops: CDR1 SGHRS, CDR2 YFSETQ. The trim removed 5 bases at V and 7 bases at J, leaving 7 bases unmatched. The CDR3 sequence is 14 residues long.

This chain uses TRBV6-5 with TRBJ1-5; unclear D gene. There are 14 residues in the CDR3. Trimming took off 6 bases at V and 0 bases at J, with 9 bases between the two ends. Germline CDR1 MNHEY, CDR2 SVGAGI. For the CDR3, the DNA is TGTGCCAGCAGCCGGAGAAGTAGCAATCAGCCCCAGCATTTT. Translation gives CASSRRSSNQPQHF.

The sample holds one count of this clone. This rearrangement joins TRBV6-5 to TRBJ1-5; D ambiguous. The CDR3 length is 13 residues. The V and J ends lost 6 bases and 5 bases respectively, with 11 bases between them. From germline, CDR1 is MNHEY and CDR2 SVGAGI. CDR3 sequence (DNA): TGTGCCAGCAGCTCTACCGGAGATCAGCCCCAGCATTTT. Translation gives CASSSTGDQPQHF.

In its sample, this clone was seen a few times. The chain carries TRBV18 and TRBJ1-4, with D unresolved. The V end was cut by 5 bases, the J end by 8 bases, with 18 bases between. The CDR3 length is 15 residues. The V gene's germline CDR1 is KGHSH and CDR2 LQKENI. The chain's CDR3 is CASSTTNQDREKLFF. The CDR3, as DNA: TGTGCCAGCTCAACTACTAATCAAGACCGGGAAAAACTGTTTTTT.

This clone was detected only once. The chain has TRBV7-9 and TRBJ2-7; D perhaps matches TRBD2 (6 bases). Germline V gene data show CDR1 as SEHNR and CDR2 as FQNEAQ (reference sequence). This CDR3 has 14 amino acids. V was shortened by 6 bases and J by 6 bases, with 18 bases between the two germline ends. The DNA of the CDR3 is TGTGCCAGCAGTTTCGGGCGGGAAAGGGGCGAGCAGTACTTC. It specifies CASSFGRERGEQYF.

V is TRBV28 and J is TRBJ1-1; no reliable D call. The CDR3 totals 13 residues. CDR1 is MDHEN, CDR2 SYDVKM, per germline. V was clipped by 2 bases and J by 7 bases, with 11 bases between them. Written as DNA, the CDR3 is TGTGCCAGCAGTTTACCAGGCCCAATTGAAGCTTTCTTT. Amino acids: CASSLPGPIEAFF.

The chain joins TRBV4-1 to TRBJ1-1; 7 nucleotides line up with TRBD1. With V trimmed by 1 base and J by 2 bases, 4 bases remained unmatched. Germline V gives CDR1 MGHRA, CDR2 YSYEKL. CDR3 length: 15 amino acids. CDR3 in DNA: TGCGCCAGCAGCCAAGGACAGGGATTTAACACTGAAGCTTTCTTT. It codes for CASSQGQGFNTEAFF.

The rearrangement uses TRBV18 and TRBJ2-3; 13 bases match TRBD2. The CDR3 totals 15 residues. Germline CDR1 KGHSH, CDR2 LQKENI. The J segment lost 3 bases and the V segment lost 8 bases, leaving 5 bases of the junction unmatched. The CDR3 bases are TGTGCCAGCGTTCGGACTAGCGGGAGTACAGATACGCAGTATTTT. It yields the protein CASVRTSGSTDTQYF.

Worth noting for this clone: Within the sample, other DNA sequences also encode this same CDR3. The CDR3 DNA follows: TGTGCCTGGACGGGCGGGAATGAGCAGTTCTTC. Its translation: CAWTGGNEQFF. V usage is TRBV30 and J usage is TRBJ2-1; D might be TRBD2 (5 bases). Germline assignment: CDR1 GTSNPN and CDR2 SVGIG (reference sequence). The V end lost 4 bases, the J end lost 7 bases, and 8 bases lay between the germline ends. CDR3 size: 11 residues.

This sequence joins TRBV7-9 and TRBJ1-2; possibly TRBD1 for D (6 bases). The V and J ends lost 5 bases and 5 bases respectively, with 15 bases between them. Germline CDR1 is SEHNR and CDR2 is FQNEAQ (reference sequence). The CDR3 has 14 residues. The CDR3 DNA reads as TGTGCCAGCAGCCTTAGTGGGGGCCGGTATGGCTACACCTTC. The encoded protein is CASSLSGGRYGYTF.

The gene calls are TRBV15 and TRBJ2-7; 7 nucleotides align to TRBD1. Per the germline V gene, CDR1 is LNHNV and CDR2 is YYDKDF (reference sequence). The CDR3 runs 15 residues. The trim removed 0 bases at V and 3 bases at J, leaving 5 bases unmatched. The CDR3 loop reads CATSREGGWNYEQYF. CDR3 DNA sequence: TGTGCCACCAGCAGAGAAGGGGGCTGGAACTACGAGCAGTACTTC.

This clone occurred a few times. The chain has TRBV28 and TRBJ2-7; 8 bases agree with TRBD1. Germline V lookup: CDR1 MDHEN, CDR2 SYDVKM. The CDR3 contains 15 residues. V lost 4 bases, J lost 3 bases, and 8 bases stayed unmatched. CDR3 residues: CASSWQGARGYEQYF. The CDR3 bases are TGTGCCAGCAGTTGGCAGGGGGCTCGGGGCTACGAGCAGTACTTC.

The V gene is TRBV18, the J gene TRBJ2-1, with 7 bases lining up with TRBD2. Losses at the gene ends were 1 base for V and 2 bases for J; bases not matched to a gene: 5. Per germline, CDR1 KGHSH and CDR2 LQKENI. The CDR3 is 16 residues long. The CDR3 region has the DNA TGTGCCAGCTCACCACGCGGGAGTAAGACCTACAATGAGCAGTTCTTC. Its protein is CASSPRGSKTYNEQFF.

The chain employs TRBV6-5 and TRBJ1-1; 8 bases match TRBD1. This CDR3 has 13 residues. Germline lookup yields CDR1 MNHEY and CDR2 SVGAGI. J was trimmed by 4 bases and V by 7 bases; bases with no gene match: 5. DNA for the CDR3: TGTGCCAGCAACCAGGGGGCGTCCACTGAAGCTTTCTTT. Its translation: CASNQGASTEAFF.

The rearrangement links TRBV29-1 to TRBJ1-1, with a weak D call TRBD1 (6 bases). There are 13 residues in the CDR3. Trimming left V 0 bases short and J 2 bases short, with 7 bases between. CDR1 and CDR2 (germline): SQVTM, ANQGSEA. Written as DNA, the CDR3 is TGCAGCGTTGAAGAGACAGGAAACACTGAAGCTTTCTTT. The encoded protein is CSVEETGNTEAFF. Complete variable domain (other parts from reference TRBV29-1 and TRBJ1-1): SAVISQKPSRDICQRGTSLTIQCQVDSQVTMMFWYRQQPGQSLTLIATANQGSEATYESGFVIDKFPISRPNLTFSTLTVSNMSPEDSSIYLCSVEETGNTEAFFGQGTRLTVV.

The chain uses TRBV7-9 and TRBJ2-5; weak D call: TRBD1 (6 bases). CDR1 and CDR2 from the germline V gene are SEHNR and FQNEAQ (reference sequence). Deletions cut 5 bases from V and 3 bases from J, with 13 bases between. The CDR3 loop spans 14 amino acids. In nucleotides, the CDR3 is TGTGCCAGCAGCCTCCGAACAGGGAAAGAGACCCAGTACTTC. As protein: CASSLRTGKETQYF.

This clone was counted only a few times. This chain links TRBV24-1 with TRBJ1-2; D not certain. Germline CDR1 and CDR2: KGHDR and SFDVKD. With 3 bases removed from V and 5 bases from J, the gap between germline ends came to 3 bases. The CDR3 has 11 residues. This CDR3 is CATSDTYGYTF. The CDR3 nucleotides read TGTGCCACCAGTGATACATATGGCTACACCTTC.

CDR3 DNA sequence: TGTGCCACCAGCAGAGGTAAGGACAAAGGTCTGGCTGAAGCTTTCTTT. It is translated as CATSRGKDKGLAEAFF. The rearrangement links TRBV15 to TRBJ1-1; TRBD1 might be the D (5 bases). Germline V gene data show CDR1 as LNHNV and CDR2 as YYDKDF (reference sequence). Trimming stripped 1 base from V and 6 bases from J, with 18 bases between. CDR3 length: 16 residues.

The CDR3 DNA reads TGTGCCTGGACCCGAGGGAGCGGGGGGGCGGTCACCGGGGAGCTGTTTTTT. Residues: CAWTRGSGGAVTGELFF. The V gene is TRBV30, the J gene TRBJ2-2; the match to TRBD2 covers 10 bases. The CDR3 runs to 17 residues. From germline, CDR1 is GTSNPN and CDR2 SVGIG (reference sequence). Germline trimming cut 4 bases from V and 4 bases from J; bases unmatched to any gene: 12.

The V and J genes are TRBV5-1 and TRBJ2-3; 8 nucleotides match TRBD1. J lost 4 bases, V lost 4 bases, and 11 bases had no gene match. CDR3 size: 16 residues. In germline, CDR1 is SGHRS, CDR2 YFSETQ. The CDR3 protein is CASSVSTGTGSDTQYF. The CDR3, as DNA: TGCGCCAGCAGCGTTTCGACCGGGACAGGCTCAGATACGCAGTATTTT.

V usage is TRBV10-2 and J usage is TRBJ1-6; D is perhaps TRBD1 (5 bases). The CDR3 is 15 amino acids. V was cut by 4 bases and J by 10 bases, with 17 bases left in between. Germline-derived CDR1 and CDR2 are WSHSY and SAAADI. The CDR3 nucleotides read TGCGCCAGCAGTGTGTGGGGGGGAGGGGACTCACCCCTCCACTTT. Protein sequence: CASSVWGGGDSPLHF.

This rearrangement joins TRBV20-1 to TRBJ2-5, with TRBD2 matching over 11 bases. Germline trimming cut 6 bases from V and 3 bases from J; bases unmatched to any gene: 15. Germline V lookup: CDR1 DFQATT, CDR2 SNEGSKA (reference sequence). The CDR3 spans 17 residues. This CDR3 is CSASITGLAAIKETQYF. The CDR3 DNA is TGCAGTGCCAGTATTACGGGACTAGCGGCCATAAAAGAGACCCAGTACTTC.

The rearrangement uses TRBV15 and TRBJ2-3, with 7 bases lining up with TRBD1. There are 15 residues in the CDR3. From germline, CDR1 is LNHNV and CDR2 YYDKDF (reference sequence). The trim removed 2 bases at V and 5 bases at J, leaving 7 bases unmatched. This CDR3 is CATSRNRGTKDTQYF. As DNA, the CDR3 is TGTGCCACCAGCAGAAACAGGGGAACCAAAGATACGCAGTATTTT.